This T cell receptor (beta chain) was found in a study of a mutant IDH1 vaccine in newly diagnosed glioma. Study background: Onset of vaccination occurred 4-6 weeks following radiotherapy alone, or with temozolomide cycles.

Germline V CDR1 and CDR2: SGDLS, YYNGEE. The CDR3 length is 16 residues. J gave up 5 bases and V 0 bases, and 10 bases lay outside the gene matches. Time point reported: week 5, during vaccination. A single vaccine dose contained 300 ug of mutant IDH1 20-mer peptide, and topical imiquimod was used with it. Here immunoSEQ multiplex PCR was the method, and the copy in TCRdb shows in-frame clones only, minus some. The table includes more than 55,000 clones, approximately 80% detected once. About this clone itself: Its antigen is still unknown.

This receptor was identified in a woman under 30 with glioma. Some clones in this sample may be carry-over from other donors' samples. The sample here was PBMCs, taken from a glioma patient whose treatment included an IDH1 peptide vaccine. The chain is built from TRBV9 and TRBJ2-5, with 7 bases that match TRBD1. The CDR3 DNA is TGTGCCAGCAGCGTAGATACAGGGGCTAACGGGGAGACCCAGTACTTC. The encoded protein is CASSVDTGANGETQYF.